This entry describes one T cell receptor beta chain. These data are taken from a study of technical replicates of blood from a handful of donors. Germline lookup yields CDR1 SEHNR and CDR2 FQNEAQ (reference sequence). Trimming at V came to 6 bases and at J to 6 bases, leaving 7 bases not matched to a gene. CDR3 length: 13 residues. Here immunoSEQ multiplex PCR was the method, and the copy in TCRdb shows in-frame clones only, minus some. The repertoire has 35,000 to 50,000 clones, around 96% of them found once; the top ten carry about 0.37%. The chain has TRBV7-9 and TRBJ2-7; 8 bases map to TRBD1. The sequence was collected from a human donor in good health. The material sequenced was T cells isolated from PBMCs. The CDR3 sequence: CASRLSGGGEQYF. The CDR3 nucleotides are TGTGCCAGCAGACTATCAGGGGGCGGCGAGCAGTACTTC.